This TCR beta chain appears in the sequencing data of a study of neurological immune-mediated disorders. Study-level points and caveats: One related-CDR3 cluster, identified by phylogenetic grouping, held the repertoires of 18 of 34 multiple sclerosis patients and was a possible signature.

Synthesis of cDNA was carried out by template-switch 5'RACE. The reaction used 10-nucleotide random UMIs. TCRdb reprocessed the 5' RACE reads via MiXCR and lists one record per CDR3 protein. The table has about 120,000 distinct CDR3 sequences, 3.2% seen once; the top ten hold 1% to 1.5%. In its sample, this clonotype was seen many times. The antigen remains unidentified. CDR3 length equals 14 residues. Trimming shortened V by 6 bases and J by 4 bases, and 15 bases separated the two germline ends. Germline V CDR1 and CDR2: DFQATT, SNEGSKA (reference sequence). The rearrangement uses TRBV20-1 and TRBJ2-2; TRBD1 or TRBD2 may be the D gene (5 bases each). The specimen sequenced was PBMCs. The sequence was obtained from a young woman with multiple sclerosis. This CDR3 reads CSARGLVGTGELFF. The CDR3 bases are TGCAGTGCCCGGGGCCTAGTAGGCACCGGGGAGCTGTTTTTT.